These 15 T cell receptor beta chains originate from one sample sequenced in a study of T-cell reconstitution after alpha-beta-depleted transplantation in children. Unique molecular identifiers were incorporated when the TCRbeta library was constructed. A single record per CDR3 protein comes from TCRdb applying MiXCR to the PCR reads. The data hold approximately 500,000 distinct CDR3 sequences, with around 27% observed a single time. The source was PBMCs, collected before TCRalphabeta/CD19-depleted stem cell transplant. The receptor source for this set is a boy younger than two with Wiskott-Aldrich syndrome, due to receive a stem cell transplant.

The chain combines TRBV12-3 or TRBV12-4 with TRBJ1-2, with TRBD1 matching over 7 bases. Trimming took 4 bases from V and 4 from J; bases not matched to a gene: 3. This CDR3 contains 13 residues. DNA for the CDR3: TGTGCCAGCAGTTACAGGGGAGCCTATGGCTACACCTTC. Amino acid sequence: CASSYRGAYGYTF.

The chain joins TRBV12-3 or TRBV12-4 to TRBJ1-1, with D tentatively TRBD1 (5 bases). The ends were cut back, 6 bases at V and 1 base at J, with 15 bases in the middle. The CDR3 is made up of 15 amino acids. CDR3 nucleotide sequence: TGTGCCAGCAGCTTAAACACAGGAAAGAACACTGAAGCTTTCTTT. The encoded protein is CASSLNTGKNTEAFF.

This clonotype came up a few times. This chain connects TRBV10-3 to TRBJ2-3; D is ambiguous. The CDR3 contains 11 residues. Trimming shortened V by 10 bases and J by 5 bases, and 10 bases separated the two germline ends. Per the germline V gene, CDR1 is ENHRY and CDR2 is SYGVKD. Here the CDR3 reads CATSTVDTQYF. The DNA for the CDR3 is TGTGCCACCAGCACCGTAGATACGCAGTATTTT.

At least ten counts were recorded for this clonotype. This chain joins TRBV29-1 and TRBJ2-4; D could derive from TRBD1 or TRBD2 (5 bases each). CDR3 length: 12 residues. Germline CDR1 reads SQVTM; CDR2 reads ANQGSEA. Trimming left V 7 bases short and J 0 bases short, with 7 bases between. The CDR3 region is CSAGTAKNIQYF. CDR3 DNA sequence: TGCAGCGCCGGGACAGCCAAAAACATTCAGTACTTC.

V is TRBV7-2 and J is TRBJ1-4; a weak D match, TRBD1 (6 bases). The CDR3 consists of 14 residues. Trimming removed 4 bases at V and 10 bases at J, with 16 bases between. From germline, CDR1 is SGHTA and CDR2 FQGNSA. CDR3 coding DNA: TGTGCCAGCAGCTCTCAGACAGGTTCTAGAAAACTGTTTTTT. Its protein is CASSSQTGSRKLFF.

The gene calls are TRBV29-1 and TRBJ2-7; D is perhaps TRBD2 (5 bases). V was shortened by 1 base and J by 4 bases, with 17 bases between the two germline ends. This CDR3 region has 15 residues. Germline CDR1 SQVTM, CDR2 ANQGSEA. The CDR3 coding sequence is TGCAGCGTTGAAGTTGAGGGCAGATCGAAGTACGAGCAGTACTTC. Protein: CSVEVEGRSKYEQYF.

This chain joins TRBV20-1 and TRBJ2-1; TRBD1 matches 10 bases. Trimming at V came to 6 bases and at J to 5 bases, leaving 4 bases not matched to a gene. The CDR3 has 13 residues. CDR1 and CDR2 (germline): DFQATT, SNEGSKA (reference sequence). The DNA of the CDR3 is TGCAGTGCCCTCGGACAGGGGGACAATGAGCAGTTCTTC. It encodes CSALGQGDNEQFF.

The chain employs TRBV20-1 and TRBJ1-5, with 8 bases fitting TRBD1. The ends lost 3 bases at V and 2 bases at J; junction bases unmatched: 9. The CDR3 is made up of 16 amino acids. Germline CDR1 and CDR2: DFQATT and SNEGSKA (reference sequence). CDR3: CSASRQGAFGNQPQHF. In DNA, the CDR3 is TGCAGTGCTAGTAGGCAGGGGGCTTTTGGCAATCAGCCCCAGCATTTT.

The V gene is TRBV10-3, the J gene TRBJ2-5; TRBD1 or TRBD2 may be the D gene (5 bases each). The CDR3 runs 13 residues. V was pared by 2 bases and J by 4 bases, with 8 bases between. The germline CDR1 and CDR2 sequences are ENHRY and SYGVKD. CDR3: CAISEGTGETQYF. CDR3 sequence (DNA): TGTGCCATCAGTGAGGGGACGGGAGAGACCCAGTACTTC.

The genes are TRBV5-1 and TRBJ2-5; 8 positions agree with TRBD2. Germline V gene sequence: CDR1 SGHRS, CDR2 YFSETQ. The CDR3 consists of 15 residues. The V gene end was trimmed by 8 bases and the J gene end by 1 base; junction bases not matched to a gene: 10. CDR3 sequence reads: CARGERGRIQETQYF. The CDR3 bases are TGCGCCAGAGGCGAGCGCGGGAGGATCCAAGAGACCCAGTACTTC.

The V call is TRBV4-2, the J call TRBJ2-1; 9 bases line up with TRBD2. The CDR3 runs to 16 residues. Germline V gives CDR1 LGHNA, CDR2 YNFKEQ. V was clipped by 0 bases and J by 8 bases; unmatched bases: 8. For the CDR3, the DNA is TGTGCCAGCAGCCAAGATTTGGCTAGCGGGACGGATGAGCAGTTCTTC. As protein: CASSQDLASGTDEQFF.

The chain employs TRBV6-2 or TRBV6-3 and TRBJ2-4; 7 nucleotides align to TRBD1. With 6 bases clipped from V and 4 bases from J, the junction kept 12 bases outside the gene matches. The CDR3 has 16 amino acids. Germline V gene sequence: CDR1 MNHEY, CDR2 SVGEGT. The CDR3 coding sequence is TGTGCCAGCAGCCAGCAGACAGGGATGGTTAAAAACATTCAGTACTTC. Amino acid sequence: CASSQQTGMVKNIQYF.

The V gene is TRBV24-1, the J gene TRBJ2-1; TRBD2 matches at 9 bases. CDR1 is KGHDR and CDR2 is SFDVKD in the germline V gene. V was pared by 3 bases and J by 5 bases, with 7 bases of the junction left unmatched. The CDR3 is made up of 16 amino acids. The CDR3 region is CATSDPVAGVNNEQFF. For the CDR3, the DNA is TGTGCCACCAGTGATCCCGTAGCGGGAGTAAACAATGAGCAGTTCTTC.

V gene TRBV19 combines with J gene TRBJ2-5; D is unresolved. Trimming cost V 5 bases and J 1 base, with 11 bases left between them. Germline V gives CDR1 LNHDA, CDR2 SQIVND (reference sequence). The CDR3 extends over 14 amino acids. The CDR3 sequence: CASSASNVQETQYF. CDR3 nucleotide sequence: TGTGCCAGTAGTGCCTCGAACGTCCAAGAGACCCAGTACTTC.

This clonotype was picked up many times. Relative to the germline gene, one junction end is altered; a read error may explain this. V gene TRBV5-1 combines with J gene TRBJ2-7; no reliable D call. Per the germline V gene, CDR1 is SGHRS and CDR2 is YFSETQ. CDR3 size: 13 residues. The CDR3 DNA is TGTGCCAGCAGCTTGGACCGAGCCTACGAGCAGTACTTC. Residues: CASSLDRAYEQYF.